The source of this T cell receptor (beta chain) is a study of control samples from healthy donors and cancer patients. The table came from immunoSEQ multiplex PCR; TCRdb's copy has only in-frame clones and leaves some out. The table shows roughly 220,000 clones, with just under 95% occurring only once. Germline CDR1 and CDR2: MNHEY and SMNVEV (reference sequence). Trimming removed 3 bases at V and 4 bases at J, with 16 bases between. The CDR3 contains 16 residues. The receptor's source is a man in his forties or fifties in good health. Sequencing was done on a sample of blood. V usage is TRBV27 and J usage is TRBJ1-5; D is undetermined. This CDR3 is CASSLKGPGSNQPQHF. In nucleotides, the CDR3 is TGTGCCAGCAGTTTGAAAGGCCCGGGAAGTAATCAGCCCCAGCATTTT.